The clone carrying this TCR beta chain has more than one count but fewer than ten. The sample comes from a study of T cell repertoires in cytomegalovirus infection. The wider study: Public TCR beta signature analysis indicated the presence of both CMV infection and matching HLA type.

The CDR3 loop spans 14 amino acids. Germline lookup yields CDR1 SNHLY and CDR2 FYNNEI. J was trimmed by 0 bases and V by 6 bases; bases with no gene match: 2. TCRdb passed the reads through MiXCR, listing each CDR3 protein once. The data show 250,000 to 300,000 distinct CDR3 sequences, roughly an eighth seen once. The sequenced sample consisted of PBMCs. The sequence was collected from a human donor in good health (CMV status not recorded). Some clones in this sample may be carry-over from other donors' samples. The chain joins TRBV2 to TRBJ2-4, with TRBD1 matching 7 bases. The CDR3: CASSTGVAKNIQYF. CDR3 coding DNA: TGTGCCAGCAGCACAGGGGTAGCCAAAAACATTCAGTACTTC.